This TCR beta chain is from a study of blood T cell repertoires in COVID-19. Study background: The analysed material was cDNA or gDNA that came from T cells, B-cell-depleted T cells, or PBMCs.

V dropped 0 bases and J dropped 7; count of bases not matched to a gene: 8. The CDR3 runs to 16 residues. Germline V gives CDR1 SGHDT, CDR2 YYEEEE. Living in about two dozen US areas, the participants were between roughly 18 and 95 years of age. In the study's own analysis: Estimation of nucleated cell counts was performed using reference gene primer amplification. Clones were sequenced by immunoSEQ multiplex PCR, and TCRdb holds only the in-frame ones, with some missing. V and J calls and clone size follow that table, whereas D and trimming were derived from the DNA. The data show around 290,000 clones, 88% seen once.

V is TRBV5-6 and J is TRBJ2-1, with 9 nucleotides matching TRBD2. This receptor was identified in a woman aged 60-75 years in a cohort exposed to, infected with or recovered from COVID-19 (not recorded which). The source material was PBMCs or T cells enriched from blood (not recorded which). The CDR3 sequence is CASSLALAGFENEQFF. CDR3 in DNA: TGTGCCAGCAGCTTGGCCCTAGCGGGATTTGAGAATGAGCAGTTCTTC.